A selection of T cell receptor beta chains follows, all from one sample in a study of beta chain features in type 1 diabetes. Assay: immunoSEQ multiplex PCR; the TCRdb copy retains only in-frame clones and omits some. This repertoire shows around 300,000 clones, about 7.8% found once; its top ten account for approximately 1%. The sample comprised central memory CD4+ T cells from blood. These receptor sequences come from a woman aged 18-29 years in good health. CDR3s include the opening cysteine and the closing phenylalanine or tryptophan. A D gene is named only where the DNA matches it firmly. Size is omitted from some rows. Given values are once, few, many or a class for expanded clones.

>TRBV2|few|.|TRBJ1-5
TGTGCCAGCAGTGAAGCGCTTCGGGGAAATCAGCCCCAGCATTTT
CASSEALRGNQPQHF
>TRBV7-2|.|TRBD1|TRBJ1-1
TGTGCCAGCAGCTCACAGGGGGTCACGAACACTGAAGCTTTCTTT
CASSSQGVTNTEAFF
>TRBV27|.|TRBD1|TRBJ1-2
TGTGCCAGCAAAGGGGGCAGTCCGAACTCTAACTATGGCTACACCTTC
CASKGGSPNSNYGYTF
>TRBV5-4|many|.|TRBJ1-1
TGTGCCAGCAGCCAGGGACCCCTATCCACTGACTCTGAAGCTTTCTTT
CASSQGPLSTDSEAFF
>TRBV29-1|.|TRBD1|TRBJ2-5
TGCAGCGTTGGCGGGACAGGGTTGGCAGAGACCCAGTACTTC
CSVGGTGLAETQYF
>TRBV7-3|few|.|TRBJ2-5
TGTGCCAGCAGCTTAACAGGAACCCAAGAGACCCAGTACTTC
CASSLTGTQETQYF
>TRBV2|few|.|TRBJ2-1
TGTGCCAGCAGTGACTCAGTCAGGTACAATGAGCAGTTCTTC
CASSDSVRYNEQFF
>TRBV4-3|few|.|TRBJ1-2
TGCGCCAGCAGCCTGACAGCTCGGCAAGTTTATGGCTACACCTTC
CASSLTARQVYGYTF
>TRBV7-3|few|.|TRBJ2-3
TGTGCCAGCAGCTTAACAGGCGGCACAGATACGCAGTATTTT
CASSLTGGTDTQYF
>TRBV7-8|few|.|TRBJ2-7
TGTGCCAGCAGCTTAGGGATCGGGGGCAACGAGCAGTACTTC
CASSLGIGGNEQYF
>TRBV29-1|.|TRBD1|TRBJ1-2
TGCAGCGTGTCAGGACAGGTCTATGGCTACACCTTC
CSVSGQVYGYTF
>TRBV29-1|.|.|TRBJ1-2
TGCAGCGTTGAAGGGGGAGGGGGATCCTATGGCTACACCTTC
CSVEGGGGSYGYTF
>TRBV2|few|TRBD1|TRBJ2-3
TGTGCCAGCAGACAGGGGCGATTCGGGCGGGGCACAGATACGCAGTATTTT
CASRQGRFGRGTDTQYF